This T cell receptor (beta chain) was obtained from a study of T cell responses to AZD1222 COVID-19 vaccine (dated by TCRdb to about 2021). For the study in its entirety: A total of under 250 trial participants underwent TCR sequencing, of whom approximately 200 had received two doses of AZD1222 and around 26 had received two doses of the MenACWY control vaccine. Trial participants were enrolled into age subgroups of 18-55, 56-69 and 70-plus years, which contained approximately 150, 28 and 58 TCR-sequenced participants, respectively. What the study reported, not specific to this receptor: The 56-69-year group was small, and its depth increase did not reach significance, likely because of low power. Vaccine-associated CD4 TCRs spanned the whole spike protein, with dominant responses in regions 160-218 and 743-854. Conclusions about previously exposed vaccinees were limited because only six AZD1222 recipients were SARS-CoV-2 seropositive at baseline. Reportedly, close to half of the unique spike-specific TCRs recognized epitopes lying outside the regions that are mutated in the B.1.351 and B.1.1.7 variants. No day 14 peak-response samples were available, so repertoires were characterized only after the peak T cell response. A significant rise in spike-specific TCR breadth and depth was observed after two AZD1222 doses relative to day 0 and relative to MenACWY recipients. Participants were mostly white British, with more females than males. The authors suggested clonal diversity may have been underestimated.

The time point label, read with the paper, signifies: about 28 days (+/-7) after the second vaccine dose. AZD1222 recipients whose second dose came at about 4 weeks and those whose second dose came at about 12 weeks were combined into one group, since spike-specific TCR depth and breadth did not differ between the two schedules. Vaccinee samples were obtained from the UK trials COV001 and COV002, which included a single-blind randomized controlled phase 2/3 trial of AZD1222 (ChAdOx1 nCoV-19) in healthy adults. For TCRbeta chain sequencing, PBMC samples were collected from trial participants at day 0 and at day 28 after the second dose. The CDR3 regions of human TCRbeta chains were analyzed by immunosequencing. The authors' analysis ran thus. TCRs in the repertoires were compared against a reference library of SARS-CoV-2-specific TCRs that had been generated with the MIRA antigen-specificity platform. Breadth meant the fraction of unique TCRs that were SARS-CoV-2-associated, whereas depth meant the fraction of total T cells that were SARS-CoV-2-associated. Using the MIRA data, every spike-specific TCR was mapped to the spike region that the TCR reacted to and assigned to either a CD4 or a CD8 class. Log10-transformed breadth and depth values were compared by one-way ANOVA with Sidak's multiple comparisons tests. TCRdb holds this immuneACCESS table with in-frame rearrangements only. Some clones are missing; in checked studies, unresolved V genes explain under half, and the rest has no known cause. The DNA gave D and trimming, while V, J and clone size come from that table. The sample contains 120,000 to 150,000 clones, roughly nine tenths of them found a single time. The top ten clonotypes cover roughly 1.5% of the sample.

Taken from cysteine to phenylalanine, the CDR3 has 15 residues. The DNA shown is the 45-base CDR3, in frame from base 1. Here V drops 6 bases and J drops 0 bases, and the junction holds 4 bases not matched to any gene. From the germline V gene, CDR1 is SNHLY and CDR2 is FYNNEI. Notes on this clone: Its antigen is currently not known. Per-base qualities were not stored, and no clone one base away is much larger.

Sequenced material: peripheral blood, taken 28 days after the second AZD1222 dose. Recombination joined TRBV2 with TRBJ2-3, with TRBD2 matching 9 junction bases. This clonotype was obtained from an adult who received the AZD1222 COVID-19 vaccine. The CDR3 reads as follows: CASRGGTSSTDTQYF. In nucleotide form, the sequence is TGTGCCAGCAGGGGAGGGACTAGCAGCACAGATACGCAGTATTTT.